The TCR beta chain under discussion was sequenced for a study of a mutant IDH1 vaccine in newly diagnosed glioma. Overall study: Patients received eight vaccinations in weeks 1, 3, 5, 7, 11, 15, 19, 23. The treated population exhibited a male proportion of about 60%, a female proportion of roughly 38%, and a mean age of approximately 41 years. Radiotherapy, temozolomide, or both had been given previously, and both were given to most. Broader study findings: Apparently, pseudoprogression bore no relation to changes among the top peripheral T cell clonotypes.

CDR1 and CDR2 (germline): MNHEY, SMNVEV (reference sequence). The CDR3 totals 14 residues. The ends were cut back, 0 bases at V and 5 bases at J, with 8 bases in the middle. Sequenced by immunoSEQ multiplex PCR; TCRdb stores in-frame clones only, minus some. The sample holds under 150,000 clones, around 77% seen once. Documented time point: week 11, during vaccination. The vaccine gave 300 ug of a 20-mer mutant IDH1 peptide subcutaneously per dose. As concerns this clone: Its matching antigen is unknown.

J is TRBJ2-1 and V is TRBV27; possible D gene TRBD2, 5 bases. Sequencing used PBMCs, obtained from a glioma patient whose treatment included an IDH1 peptide vaccine. This clonotype was sampled from a man aged 35 to 55 with glioma. The CDR3 sequence: CASSLSAGNNEQFF. CDR3 DNA: TGTGCCAGCAGTTTATCTGCCGGGAACAATGAGCAGTTCTTC.